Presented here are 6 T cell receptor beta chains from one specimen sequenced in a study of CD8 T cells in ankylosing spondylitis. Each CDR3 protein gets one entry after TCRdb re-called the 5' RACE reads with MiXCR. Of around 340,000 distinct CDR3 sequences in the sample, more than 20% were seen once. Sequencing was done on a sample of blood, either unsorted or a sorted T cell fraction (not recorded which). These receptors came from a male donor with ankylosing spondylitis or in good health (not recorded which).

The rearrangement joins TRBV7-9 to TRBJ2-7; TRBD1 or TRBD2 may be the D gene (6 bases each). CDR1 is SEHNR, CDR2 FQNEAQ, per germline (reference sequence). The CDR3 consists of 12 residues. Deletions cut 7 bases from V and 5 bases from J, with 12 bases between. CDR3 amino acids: CASNEGGNEQYF. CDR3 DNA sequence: TGTGCCAGCAACGAGGGGGGTAACGAGCAGTACTTC.

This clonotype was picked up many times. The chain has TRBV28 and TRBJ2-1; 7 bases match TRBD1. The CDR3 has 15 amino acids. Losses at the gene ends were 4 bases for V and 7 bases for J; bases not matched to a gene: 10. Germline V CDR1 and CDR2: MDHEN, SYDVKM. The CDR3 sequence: CASSSPGTVKNEQFF. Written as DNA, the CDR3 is TGTGCCAGCAGTTCACCCGGGACAGTTAAAAATGAGCAGTTCTTC.

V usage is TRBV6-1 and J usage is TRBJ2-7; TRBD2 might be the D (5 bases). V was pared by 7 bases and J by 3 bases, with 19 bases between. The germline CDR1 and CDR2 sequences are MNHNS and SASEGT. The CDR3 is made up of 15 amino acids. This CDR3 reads CASKATGDTYYEQYF. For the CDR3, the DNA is TGTGCCAGCAAAGCGACCGGGGATACTTACTACGAGCAGTACTTC.

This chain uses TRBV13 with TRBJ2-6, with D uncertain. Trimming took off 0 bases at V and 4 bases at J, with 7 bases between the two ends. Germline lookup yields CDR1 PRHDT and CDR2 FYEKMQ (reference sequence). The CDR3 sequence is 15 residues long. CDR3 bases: TGTGCCAGCAGCTTAGGGGCTCGGGGGGCCAACGTCCTGACTTTC. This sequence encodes CASSLGARGANVLTF.

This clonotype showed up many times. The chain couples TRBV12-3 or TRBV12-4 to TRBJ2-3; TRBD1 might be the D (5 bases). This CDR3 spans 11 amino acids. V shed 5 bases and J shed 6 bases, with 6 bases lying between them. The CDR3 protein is CASSGADTQYF. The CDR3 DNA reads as TGTGCCAGCAGTGGGGCCGATACGCAGTATTTT.

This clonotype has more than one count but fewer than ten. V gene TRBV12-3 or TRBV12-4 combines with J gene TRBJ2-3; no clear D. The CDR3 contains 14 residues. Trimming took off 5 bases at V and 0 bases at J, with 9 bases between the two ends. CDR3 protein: CASSLGMSTDTQYF. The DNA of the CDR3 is TGTGCCAGCAGTCTTGGCATGAGCACAGATACGCAGTATTTT.